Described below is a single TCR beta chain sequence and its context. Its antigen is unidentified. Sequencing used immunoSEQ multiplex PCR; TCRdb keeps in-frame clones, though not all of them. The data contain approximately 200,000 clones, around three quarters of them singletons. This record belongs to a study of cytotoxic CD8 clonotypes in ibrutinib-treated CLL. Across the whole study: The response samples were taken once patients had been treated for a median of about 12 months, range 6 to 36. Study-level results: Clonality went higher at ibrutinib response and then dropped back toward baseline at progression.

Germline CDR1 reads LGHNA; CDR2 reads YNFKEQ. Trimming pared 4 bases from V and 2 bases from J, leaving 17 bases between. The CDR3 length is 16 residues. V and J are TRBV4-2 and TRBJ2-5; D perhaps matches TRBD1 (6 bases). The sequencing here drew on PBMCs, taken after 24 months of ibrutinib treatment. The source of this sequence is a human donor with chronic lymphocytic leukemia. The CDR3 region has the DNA TGTGCCAGCAGCCGCACATCGACAGGTCTTCAAGAGACCCAGTACTTC. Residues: CASSRTSTGLQETQYF.